The 32 T cell receptor beta chains in this list originate from one sample, sequenced in a study of beta chain features in type 1 diabetes. Findings and caveats of the study: Across all four CD4+ subsets, people with type 1 diabetes showed modestly shorter TCRB CDR3s.

The antigens for these receptors are not known. Reverse transcribing all isolated RNA meant expressed TCRB transcripts were sequenced. Data came from immunoSEQ multiplex PCR; TCRdb stores just in-frame clones and leaves some out. This table has under 400,000 clones, 10% to 15% appearing once. The sequencing input was naive CD4+ T cells from blood. Receptor source: a woman aged 18-29 years with type 1 diabetes.

The chain is built from TRBV2 and TRBJ1-1; no clear D gene. CDR3 size: 14 residues. The ends were cut back, 6 bases at V and 0 bases at J, with 11 bases in the middle. Germline loops: CDR1 SNHLY, CDR2 FYNNEI. CDR3: CASRRRGVNTEAFF. The CDR3, as DNA: TGTGCCAGCAGACGACGCGGGGTGAACACTGAAGCTTTCTTT.

This clone appeared a few times. This chain connects TRBV18 to TRBJ2-7; the D gene is possibly TRBD1 (6 bases). Germline V gene data show CDR1 as KGHSH and CDR2 as LQKENI. This CDR3 region has 13 residues. Trimming removed 4 bases from V and 0 bases from J, with 7 bases in between. The CDR3 nucleotides are TGTGCCAGCTCACGGGACACCTCCTACGAGCAGTACTTC. Encoded protein: CASSRDTSYEQYF.

This clone occurred a few times. The chain carries TRBV23-1 and TRBJ2-3; possibly TRBD2 for D (5 bases). TRBV23-1 is an ORF for which the function is uncertain. This CDR3 region has 20 residues. Deletions cut 4 bases from V and 2 bases from J, with 28 bases between. The chain's CDR3 is CASSRRRRPRATYSTDTQYF. DNA for the CDR3: TGCGCCAGCAGTCGCCGCAGGAGGCCCCGCGCTACTTATTCCACAGATACGCAGTATTTT.

In this sample, this clone turned up a few times. The chain carries TRBV29-1 and TRBJ1-1; D unclear. The CDR3 spans 10 residues. V lost 7 bases and J lost 4, with 7 bases in between. Germline loops: CDR1 SQVTM, CDR2 ANQGSEA. CDR3 region: CSASFTEAFF. CDR3 in DNA: TGCAGCGCTTCTTTCACTGAAGCTTTCTTT.

This clone was seen a handful of times. The chain has TRBV18 and TRBJ2-5, with TRBD1 as a possible D gene (6 bases). Germline assignment: CDR1 KGHSH and CDR2 LQKENI. Trimming took off 8 bases at V and 1 base at J, with 14 bases between the two ends. The CDR3 has 14 amino acids. This CDR3 reads CASAFGQPQETQYF. Here the CDR3 DNA reads TGTGCCAGCGCATTCGGACAGCCCCAAGAGACCCAGTACTTC.

This clone was counted only a few times. The chain links TRBV4-2 to TRBJ2-1; TRBD2 aligns across 11 bases. Germline CDR1 is LGHNA and CDR2 is YNFKEQ. This CDR3 comprises 15 residues. With 1 base clipped from V and 5 bases from J, the junction kept 1 base outside the gene matches. The CDR3 loop is CASSQGLAGNNEQFF. In DNA, the CDR3 is TGTGCCAGCAGCCAAGGACTAGCGGGAAACAATGAGCAGTTCTTC.

This clone has only a few counts. V gene TRBV5-4 combines with J gene TRBJ2-1; 7 nucleotides match TRBD2. The germline V gene has CDR1 SGHNT and CDR2 YYREEE (reference sequence). The CDR3 extends over 20 amino acids. The V and J ends lost 0 bases and 7 bases, in that order; junction bases with no gene match: 22. CDR3: CASSLAWTDPGGRRFNEQFF. The CDR3 region has the DNA TGTGCCAGCAGCTTGGCGTGGACCGACCCAGGCGGGAGACGTTTTAATGAGCAGTTCTTC.

This clone appeared once. This sequence joins TRBV5-6 and TRBJ2-7, with a tentative D call TRBD1 (5 bases). This CDR3 comprises 14 residues. Germline CDR1 is SGHDT and CDR2 is YYEEEE. Trimming left V 0 bases short and J 2 bases short, with 9 bases between. CDR3 residues: CASSLDVGPYEQYF. For the CDR3, the DNA is TGTGCCAGCAGCTTGGATGTGGGGCCCTACGAGCAGTACTTC. The variable domain in full, completed from reference TRBV5-6 and TRBJ2-7, reads DAGVTQSPTHLIKTRGQQVTLRCSPKSGHDTVSWYQQALGQGPQFIFQYYEEEERQRGNFPDRFSGHQFPNYSSELNVNALLLGDSALYLCASSLDVGPYEQYFGPGTRLTVT.

The rearrangement links TRBV5-1 to TRBJ2-2; 7 bases map to TRBD2. Germline CDR1 reads SGHRS; CDR2 reads YFSETQ. V lost 3 bases, J lost 4 bases, and 0 bases stayed unmatched. The CDR3 is 13 residues long. The CDR3 sequence is CASSWEGTGELFF. The CDR3 nucleotides read TGCGCCAGCAGCTGGGAGGGCACCGGGGAGCTGTTTTTT.

The V and J genes are TRBV20-1 and TRBJ1-4; TRBD1 matches 7 bases. J was trimmed by 8 bases and V by 8 bases; bases with no gene match: 5. The length of the CDR3 is 11 residues. Germline V gives CDR1 DFQATT, CDR2 SNEGSKA (reference sequence). DNA for the CDR3: TGCAGTCTCGGACAGGTAGAAAAACTGTTTTTT. The encoded protein is CSLGQVEKLFF.

This chain connects TRBV10-3 to TRBJ2-5; D perhaps matches TRBD2 (5 bases). The CDR3 loop spans 14 amino acids. V lost 4 bases, J lost 1 base, and 10 bases lay in between. Germline CDR1 is ENHRY and CDR2 is SYGVKD. CDR3 region: CAISGEAAQETQYF. In DNA, the CDR3 is TGTGCCATCAGTGGTGAAGCGGCCCAAGAGACCCAGTACTTC.

Only a few counts were recorded for this clone. This chain uses TRBV5-4 with TRBJ2-1; D gene unclear. The CDR3 extends over 13 amino acids. V was shortened by 4 bases and J by 10 bases, with 15 bases between the two germline ends. Germline-derived CDR1 and CDR2 are SGHNT and YYREEE (reference sequence). Written as DNA, the CDR3 is TGTGCCAGCAGCCAAGCATCGCCGGAGGAGCAGTTCTTC. Its protein product is CASSQASPEEQFF.

As DNA, the CDR3 is TGTGCCAGCAGTTACGTACAGGGTTCAGAAAAACTGTTTTTT. Translation: CASSYVQGSEKLFF. This chain joins TRBV6-6 and TRBJ1-4, with D perhaps TRBD1 (6 bases). The ends were cut back, 2 bases at V and 8 bases at J, with 12 bases in the middle. Germline V gene lookup returns CDR1 MNHNY and CDR2 SVGAGI (reference sequence). The CDR3 has 14 amino acids.

This clone was recorded a few times. This sequence joins TRBV5-1 and TRBJ2-7; D remains ambiguous. Trimming stripped 0 bases from V and 3 bases from J, with 7 bases between. From germline, CDR1 is SGHRS and CDR2 YFSETQ. The CDR3 extends over 13 amino acids. CDR3: CASSLGTGYEQYF. The CDR3, as DNA: TGCGCCAGCAGCTTGGGTACGGGCTACGAGCAGTACTTC. Looking up the rest from reference TRBV5-1 and TRBJ2-7 gives the full variable domain: KAGVTQTPRYLIKTRGQQVTLSCSPISGHRSVSWYQQTPGQGLQFLFEYFSETQRNKGNFPGRFSGRQFSNSRSEMNVSTLELGDSALYLCASSLGTGYEQYFGPGTRLTVT.

The chain is built from TRBV5-1 and TRBJ2-7; TRBD1 agrees at 11 bases. Per the germline V gene, CDR1 is SGHRS and CDR2 is YFSETQ. J lost 3 bases, V lost 0 bases, and 2 bases had no gene match. The CDR3 runs 15 residues. The CDR3 DNA reads as TGCGCCAGCAGCTTGGGAGGGACAGGGGGCTACGAGCAGTACTTC. Its translation is CASSLGGTGGYEQYF.

This chain links TRBV25-1 with TRBJ2-1; 7 nucleotides agree with TRBD2. Germline V gives CDR1 MGHDK, CDR2 SYGVNS. The CDR3 covers 14 residues. The trim removed 7 bases at V and 0 bases at J, leaving 3 bases unmatched. The CDR3 sequence is CASIPSGSYNEQFF. The CDR3 DNA is TGTGCCAGCATTCCTAGCGGCTCCTACAATGAGCAGTTCTTC.

This clone was recorded a few times. The rearrangement uses TRBV19 and TRBJ2-3; 9 bases line up with TRBD1. Germline V gene data show CDR1 as LNHDA and CDR2 as SQIVND (reference sequence). The CDR3 totals 14 residues. The V and J ends lost 5 bases and 4 bases, in that order; junction bases with no gene match: 4. CDR3 loop: CASSPRTGADTQYF. Here the CDR3 DNA reads TGTGCCAGTAGTCCCCGGACAGGGGCAGATACGCAGTATTTT.

The V gene is TRBV29-1, the J gene TRBJ2-7; 9 bases fit TRBD1. There are 13 residues in the CDR3. The V and J ends lost 2 bases and 3 bases, in that order; junction bases with no gene match: 2. Germline V gene lookup returns CDR1 SQVTM and CDR2 ANQGSEA. As DNA, the CDR3 is TGCAGCGTTGAAAAGGACAGGGGCTACGAGCAGTACTTC. This codes for CSVEKDRGYEQYF.

The chain recombines TRBV9 with TRBJ1-4, with D maybe TRBD1 (6 bases). This CDR3 is 13 amino acids long. From germline, CDR1 is SGDLS and CDR2 YYNGEE. Trimming pared 4 bases from V and 5 bases from J, leaving 9 bases between. CDR3 region: CASSPQGNEKLFF. As DNA, the CDR3 is TGTGCCAGCAGCCCTCAGGGGAATGAAAAACTGTTTTTT. The full variable domain, completed using reference TRBV9 and TRBJ1-4, is DSGVTQTPKHLITATGQRVTLRCSPRSGDLSVYWYQQSLDQGLQFLIQYYNGEERAKGNILERFSAQQFPDLHSELNLSSLELGDSALYFCASSPQGNEKLFFGSGTQLSVL.

This clone was seen only a few times. The chain links TRBV2 to TRBJ1-4; 9 nucleotides align to TRBD1. The length of the CDR3 is 15 residues. V gave up 6 bases and J gave up 4 bases; unmatched junction bases: 6. Germline CDR1 reads SNHLY; CDR2 reads FYNNEI. CDR3: CASRDTGGDNEKLFF. Written as DNA, the CDR3 is TGTGCCAGCAGAGATACAGGGGGCGATAATGAAAAACTGTTTTTT.

The chain recombines TRBV7-9 with TRBJ2-4, with 10 bases identical to TRBD1. V trimming: 1 base; J trimming: 7 bases; junction bases outside the gene matches: 1. The CDR3 consists of 14 residues. Germline assignment: CDR1 SEHNR and CDR2 FQNEAQ (reference sequence). CDR3: CASSLGDRGNIQYF. The CDR3 DNA reads as TGTGCCAGCAGCTTAGGGGACAGGGGCAACATTCAGTACTTC.

The J gene is TRBJ2-5, the V gene TRBV16; TRBD2 matches at 13 bases. Germline V lookup: CDR1 KGHSY, CDR2 FQNENV. The length of the CDR3 is 16 residues. With 4 bases clipped from V and 5 bases from J, the junction kept 7 bases outside the gene matches. In DNA, the CDR3 is TGTGCCAGCAGCCTTGGGACTAGCGGGATAAGGGAGACCCAGTACTTC. Its protein is CASSLGTSGIRETQYF.

This clone has only a few counts. The chain couples TRBV2 to TRBJ2-3; D may be TRBD1 (6 bases). The germline gives CDR1 SNHLY, CDR2 FYNNEI. CDR3 length: 12 residues. The V end lost 6 bases, the J end lost 4 bases, and 8 bases lay between the germline ends. CDR3: CASRQGPDTQYF. Written as DNA, the CDR3 is TGTGCCAGCAGACAGGGTCCAGATACGCAGTATTTT.

In its sample, this clone was seen a few times. The genes are TRBV6-6 and TRBJ1-5; D is perhaps TRBD1 (5 bases). V was pared by 7 bases and J by 6 bases, with 19 bases between. The length of the CDR3 is 15 residues. Germline V gene sequence: CDR1 MNHNY, CDR2 SVGAGI (reference sequence). The CDR3 here is CASTPDTVQPQPQHF. Written as DNA, the CDR3 is TGTGCCAGCACCCCGGACACTGTCCAGCCTCAGCCCCAGCATTTT.

This clone was counted a few times. The gene calls are TRBV2 and TRBJ2-4; 11 bases are shared with TRBD2. V gave up 5 bases and J gave up 3 bases; unmatched junction bases: 9. The germline gives CDR1 SNHLY, CDR2 FYNNEI. The CDR3 contains 17 residues. CDR3 coding DNA: TGTGCCAGCAGTACTAGCGGGAGCCCCCTGGGCAAAAACATTCAGTACTTC. Residues: CASSTSGSPLGKNIQYF.

This clone was seen a handful of times. The genes are TRBV2 and TRBJ2-3, with 11 bases lining up with TRBD2. The CDR3 length is 15 residues. Germline CDR1 SNHLY, CDR2 FYNNEI. Unmatched junction bases numbered 9, after V lost 9 bases and J lost 4 bases. The CDR3 here is CASGILAGVSDTQYF. The CDR3 region has the DNA TGTGCCAGTGGGATACTAGCGGGAGTATCAGATACGCAGTATTTT.

This clone was counted between two and nine times. The V and J genes are TRBV6-5 and TRBJ2-1, with 8 nucleotides matching TRBD2. This CDR3 comprises 14 residues. Germline V gene sequence: CDR1 MNHEY, CDR2 SVGAGI. J gave up 8 bases and V 6 bases, and 9 bases lay outside the gene matches. CDR3 in amino acids: CASRYATSVYEQFF. The CDR3 coding sequence is TGTGCCAGCAGGTACGCGACTAGCGTTTATGAGCAGTTCTTC.

The table lists this clone with a few counts. The CDR3 reads CASTRTENTGELFF. CDR3 coding DNA: TGTGCCAGCACCCGGACAGAGAACACCGGGGAGCTGTTTTTT. The rearrangement joins TRBV7-2 to TRBJ2-2; the D gene is possibly TRBD1 (6 bases). Germline V lookup: CDR1 SGHTA, CDR2 FQGNSA. The CDR3 sequence is 14 residues long. The ends were cut back, 7 bases at V and 1 base at J, with 10 bases in the middle. Together with reference TRBV7-2 and TRBJ2-2, the CDR3 gives the full variable domain: GAGVSQSPSNKVTEKGKDVELRCDPISGHTALYWYRQSLGQGLEFLIYFQGNSAPDKSGLPSDRFSAERTGGSVSTLTIQRTQQEDSAVYLCASTRTENTGELFFGEGSRLTVL.

This clone was observed a handful of times. The gene calls are TRBV4-1 and TRBJ1-2; possibly TRBD1 for D (6 bases). V was trimmed by 6 bases and J by 2 bases, leaving 13 bases between them. Germline values: CDR1 MGHRA, CDR2 YSYEKL. The length of the CDR3 is 14 residues. CDR3 in DNA: TGCGCCAGCAGACCCCAGGGGCAGAACTATGGCTACACCTTC. Protein sequence: CASRPQGQNYGYTF.

The chain couples TRBV4-3 to TRBJ2-5; 15 positions match TRBD2. Germline V CDR1 and CDR2: LGHNA, YSLEER. The CDR3 sequence is 17 residues long. The trim removed 4 bases at V and 2 bases at J, leaving 5 bases unmatched. DNA for the CDR3: TGCGCCAGCAGCCCCAGAGGACTAGCGGGGGGGCAAGAGACCCAGTACTTC. Encoded protein: CASSPRGLAGGQETQYF.

In this sample, this clone turned up a few times. This rearrangement joins TRBV21-1 to TRBJ2-4; the DNA was not used to check the table's D call, TRBD2. TRBV21-1 is shown as a pseudogene. This CDR3 comprises 16 residues. The CDR3 sequence is CASSSKGPSGKNIQYF. CDR3 nucleotides: TGTGCCAGCAGCTCCAAGGGCCCTAGCGGTAAAAACATTCAGTACTTC.

This clone was seen a handful of times. V gene TRBV7-3 combines with J gene TRBJ2-1; D is undetermined. Trimming took 6 bases from V and 2 from J, leaving 17 bases between them. CDR1 SGHTA and CDR2 FQGTGA come from the germline V gene. The CDR3 sequence is 16 residues long. The CDR3 bases are TGTGCCAGCAGTCCAATAAGACTTGCGACCTACAATGAGCAGTTCTTC. Its translation is CASSPIRLATYNEQFF.